The rows below give T cell receptor beta chains drawn from one sample of a study of OX40 agonist ivuxolimab in advanced cancers. Generated by immunoSEQ multiplex PCR, the TCRdb table keeps only in-frame clones and is missing some. The table includes 95,000 to 150,000 clones, around 89% detected once. This sample comprised CD4+ or CD8+ T cells sorted from blood, obtained in a trial of the OX40 agonist ivuxolimab. The receptors stem from an adult with an advanced solid tumor such as melanoma, head and neck, liver or kidney cancer. The CDR3 runs from the conserved cysteine through the conserved F or W. The order of the fields is clone size, D gene, J gene, V gene, CDR3 protein, CDR3 DNA. A D gene is named only where the DNA matches it firmly. A row's size may be missing; if present it is once, few, many or a size class.

>-|-|TRBJ1-3|TRBV18
CASSPGGSGNTIYF
TGTGCCAGCTCACCAGGGGGCTCTGGAAACACCATATATTTT
>-|-|TRBJ2-3|TRBV18
CASNRDSTDTQYF
TGTGCCAGCAACCGGGACAGCACAGATACGCAGTATTTT
>-|-|TRBJ2-5|TRBV5-1
CASSDYGEAETQYF
TGCGCCAGCAGCGATTACGGGGAGGCAGAGACCCAGTACTTC
>-|-|TRBJ2-5|TRBV7-2
CASSLGGSYQETQYF
TGTGCCAGCAGCTTAGGGGGTAGCTACCAAGAGACCCAGTACTTC
>-|TRBD1|TRBJ2-1|TRBV18
CASSHDRVQDEQFF
TGTGCCAGCTCACACGACAGGGTTCAGGATGAGCAGTTCTTC
>-|TRBD2|TRBJ2-1|TRBV11-2
CASRPLAGGGVNEQFF
TGTGCCAGCAGACCACTCGCGGGCGGGGGGGTCAATGAGCAGTTCTTC
>-|-|TRBJ2-5|TRBV7-2
CASSISFGQLQETQYF
TGTGCCAGCAGCATCTCCTTCGGTCAGCTTCAAGAGACCCAGTACTTC
>-|-|TRBJ2-2|TRBV5-4
CASSLGLGGGENTGELFF
TGTGCCAGCAGCTTGGGGCTGGGAGGGGGAGAGAACACCGGGGAGCTGTTTTTT
>-|-|TRBJ1-3|TRBV11-2
CASSPLTGSGNTIYF
TGTGCCAGCAGCCCATTGACCGGCTCTGGAAACACCATATATTTT
>-|-|TRBJ1-1|TRBV7-2
CASSPLRGKDTEAFF
TGTGCCAGCAGCCCCCTCCGGGGGAAGGACACTGAAGCTTTCTTT
>-|TRBD2|TRBJ2-3|TRBV11-3
CASSVGLSTDTQYF
TGTGCCAGCAGTGTGGGACTATCCACAGATACGCAGTATTTT
>once|-|TRBJ1-4|TRBV7-9
CASSLYEKLFF
TGTGCCAGCAGCTTATATGAAAAACTGTTTTTT
>-|-|TRBJ1-2|TRBV21-1
CASRNAGGCYYGYTF
TGTGCCAGCAGGAACGCAGGGGGTTGCTACTATGGCTACACCTTC
>-|-|TRBJ2-2|TRBV7-2
CASSPPKTGELFF
TGTGCCAGCAGCCCCCCCAAAACCGGGGAGCTGTTTTTT
>-|-|TRBJ2-5|TRBV25-1
CASTNRAYSETQYF
TGTGCCAGCACCAACCGGGCCTACTCAGAGACCCAGTACTTC
>-|-|TRBJ1-1|TRBV7-9
CASSSMRGNTEAFF
TGTGCCAGCAGTTCGATGCGAGGTAACACTGAAGCTTTCTTT
>-|-|TRBJ1-1|TRBV18
CASSPTGRANTEAFF
TGTGCCAGCTCACCGACGGGACGGGCGAACACTGAAGCTTTCTTT
>-|-|TRBJ1-3|TRBV5-1
CASSLVIGGSGNTIYF
TGCGCCAGCAGCTTGGTGATCGGGGGCTCTGGAAACACCATATATTTT
>once|-|TRBJ1-6|TRBV7-8
CASSLIRGTGSPLHF
TGTGCCAGCAGCTTAATAAGGGGGACTGGATCACCCCTCCACTTT
>-|-|TRBJ1-2|TRBV7-3
CASSPAPAGGYTF
TGTGCCAGCAGCCCAGCCCCGGCCGGTGGCTACACCTTC
>-|-|TRBJ1-3|TRBV30
CAWITGLSGNTIYF
TGTGCCTGGATCACAGGCCTCTCTGGAAACACCATATATTTT
>-|-|TRBJ1-2|TRBV7-2
CASSLIPGKDYGYTF
TGTGCCAGCAGCTTAATACCGGGGAAGGACTATGGCTACACCTTC
>-|TRBD2|TRBJ2-3|TRBV7-2
CASSLSQSGGREVTQYF
TGTGCCAGCAGCTTAAGCCAGAGCGGGGGGAGGGAGGTTACGCAGTATTTT
>-|-|TRBJ2-7|TRBV6-5
CASGQTGTPTGEQYF
TGTGCCAGCGGGCAGACCGGGACACCCACAGGGGAGCAGTACTTC
>-|-|TRBJ1-2|TRBV11-2
CASSLSTEAGRYGYTF
TGTGCCAGCAGCTTAAGTACGGAAGCGGGGCGCTATGGCTACACCTTC
>-|TRBD1|TRBJ1-6|TRBV27
CASSLNQGVRSPLHF
TGTGCCAGCAGCCTCAATCAGGGGGTCAGGTCACCCCTCCACTTT
>-|TRBD1|TRBJ1-6|TRBV30
CAWDRESRTLHF
TGTGCCTGGGACAGGGAAAGTAGGACCCTCCACTTT
>-|-|TRBJ1-1|TRBV5-1
CASSLDRTLGWTEAFF
TGCGCCAGCAGCCTTGACAGAACCCTGGGATGGACTGAAGCTTTCTTT
>-|TRBD1|TRBJ2-5|TRBV7-2
CASRSGRGRQETQYF
TGTGCCAGCAGATCAGGCAGGGGGAGACAAGAGACCCAGTACTTC
>-|TRBD1|TRBJ1-3|TRBV9
CASSVEGQGLGNTIYF
TGTGCCAGCAGCGTAGAGGGACAGGGTTTGGGAAACACCATATATTTT
>-|-|TRBJ1-5|TRBV14
CASSAAASQPQHF
TGTGCCAGCTCGGCAGCGGCAAGCCAGCCCCAGCATTTT
>-|TRBD2|TRBJ2-5|TRBV9
CASSVLDSGGLGETQYF
TGTGCCAGCAGCGTATTGGATAGCGGGGGCCTGGGGGAGACCCAGTACTTC
>-|-|TRBJ1-6|TRBV5-3
CARSLNKSSYNSPLHF
TGTGCCAGAAGCTTGAACAAGAGCTCCTATAATTCACCCCTCCACTTT
>-|-|TRBJ1-3|TRBV18
CASSSTGGQGGNTIYF
TGTGCCAGCTCAAGTACTGGGGGGCAAGGTGGAAACACCATATATTTT
>-|TRBD1|TRBJ1-2|TRBV18
CASSVAEDRGNYGYTF
TGTGCCAGCTCGGTTGCAGAGGACAGGGGTAACTATGGCTACACCTTC
>-|TRBD1|TRBJ2-7|TRBV10-3
CAIRGTGSYEQYF
TGTGCCATCAGGGGGACAGGCAGCTACGAGCAGTACTTC
>-|TRBD2|TRBJ2-3|TRBV7-2
CASSIPTSGSTDTQYF
TGTGCCAGCAGCATCCCGACTAGCGGGAGCACAGATACGCAGTATTTT
>-|-|TRBJ1-1|TRBV30
CAWSARLGALEAFF
TGTGCCTGGAGTGCTAGGTTGGGGGCCTTGGAAGCTTTCTTT
>-|-|TRBJ1-6|TRBV10-3
CAISPERGAQSPLHF
TGTGCCATCAGCCCAGAGAGGGGGGCCCAGTCACCCCTCCACTTT
>-|-|TRBJ1-2|TRBV5-5
CASSTVLRGYGYTF
TGTGCCAGCAGCACGGTTCTTAGGGGCTATGGCTACACCTTC
>-|TRBD1|TRBJ2-5|TRBV5-1
CASSLGTEETQYF
TGCGCCAGCAGCTTAGGGACAGAAGAGACCCAGTACTTC
>-|-|TRBJ2-1|TRBV7-2
CASSLGAAVNYNEQFF
TGTGCCAGCAGCTTAGGGGCAGCGGTCAACTACAATGAGCAGTTCTTC
>few|-|TRBJ1-5|TRBV27
CASKPGYSNQPQHF
TGTGCCAGCAAGCCCGGTTATAGCAATCAGCCCCAGCATTTT
>-|TRBD2|TRBJ2-7|TRBV30
CAWTSGGYEQYF
TGTGCCTGGACTAGCGGGGGCTACGAGCAGTACTTC
>-|TRBD1|TRBJ2-2|TRBV7-9
CASSRTGVSTGELFF
TGTGCCAGCAGTCGTACAGGGGTTAGCACCGGGGAGCTGTTTTTT
>-|TRBD1|TRBJ2-5|TRBV6-6
CASTEGQGGTQYF
TGTGCCAGCACCGAGGGACAGGGGGGGACCCAGTACTTC
>-|TRBD1|TRBJ1-2|TRBV5-4
CASSLPGTGGAYGYTF
TGTGCCAGCAGCTTGCCGGGGACAGGGGGCGCTTATGGCTACACCTTC
>once|-|TRBJ1-5|TRBV19
CASSSGGSGNQPQHF
TGTGCCAGTAGTTCCGGGGGTAGTGGCAATCAGCCCCAGCATTTT
>-|-|TRBJ1-3|TRBV19
CASLRRGAFGNTIYF
TGTGCCAGCCTCCGCAGGGGAGCATTTGGAAACACCATATATTTT
>once|-|TRBJ1-5|TRBV11-2
CASSPDRDQPQHF
TGTGCCAGCAGCCCGGACCGGGATCAGCCCCAGCATTTT
>-|-|TRBJ2-7|TRBV19
CASSPGRNSYEQYF
TGTGCCAGTAGCCCGGGACGGAACTCCTACGAGCAGTACTTC
>few|-|TRBJ1-4|TRBV7-9
CASSLGHLNEKLFF
TGTGCCAGCAGCCTCGGGCACCTTAATGAAAAACTGTTTTTT
>-|TRBD2|TRBJ2-1|TRBV7-2
CASSLSLAGHNEQFF
TGTGCCAGCAGCTTATCACTAGCGGGGCACAATGAGCAGTTCTTC
>-|TRBD1|TRBJ2-7|TRBV9
CASSVGGQGSYEQYF
TGTGCCAGCAGCGTAGGGGGACAGGGCTCCTACGAGCAGTACTTC
>-|-|TRBJ2-1|TRBV5-1
CASSLQVGSYNEQFF
TGCGCCAGCAGCCTTCAGGTCGGATCCTACAATGAGCAGTTCTTC
>few|-|TRBJ1-2|TRBV4-3
CASSQDMGYGYTF
TGCGCCAGCAGCCAAGATATGGGCTATGGCTACACCTTC
>-|-|TRBJ1-3|TRBV18
CASSPYTDPSGNTIYF
TGTGCCAGCTCACCGTACACGGACCCCTCTGGAAACACCATATATTTT
>once|TRBD1|TRBJ1-2|TRBV19
CASSPNAGTVYGYTF
TGTGCCAGTAGTCCCAACGCCGGGACAGTCTATGGCTACACCTTC